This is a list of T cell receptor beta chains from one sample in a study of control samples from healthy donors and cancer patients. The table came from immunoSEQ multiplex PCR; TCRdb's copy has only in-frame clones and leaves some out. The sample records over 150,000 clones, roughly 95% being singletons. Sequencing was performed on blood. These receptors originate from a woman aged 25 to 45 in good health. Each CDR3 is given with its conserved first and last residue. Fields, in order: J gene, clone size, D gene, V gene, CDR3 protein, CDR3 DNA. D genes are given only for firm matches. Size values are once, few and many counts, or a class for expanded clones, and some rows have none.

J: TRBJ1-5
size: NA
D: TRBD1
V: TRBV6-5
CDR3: CASTGQGASQPQHF
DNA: TGTGCCAGTACCGGACAGGGAGCATCCCAGCCCCAGCATTTT

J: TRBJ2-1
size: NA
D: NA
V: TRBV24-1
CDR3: CATSGAGPRKKQFF
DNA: TGTGCCACCAGTGGGGCAGGACCCCGTAAAAAGCAGTTCTTC

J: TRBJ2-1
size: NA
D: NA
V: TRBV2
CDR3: CASSEGQGAYNEQFF
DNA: TGTGCCAGCAGTGAAGGTCAGGGTGCCTACAATGAGCAGTTCTTC

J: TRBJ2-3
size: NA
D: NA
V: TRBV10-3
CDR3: CATSGGADTQYF
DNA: TGTGCCACATCCGGAGGGGCAGATACGCAGTATTTT

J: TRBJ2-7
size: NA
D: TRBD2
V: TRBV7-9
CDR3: CASSPLAGMFEQYF
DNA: TGTGCCAGCAGCCCCCTAGCGGGGATGTTCGAGCAGTACTTC

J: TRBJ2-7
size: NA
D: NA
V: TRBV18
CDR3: CASSLYDGPQQQYF
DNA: TGTGCCAGCTCACTTTATGACGGGCCTCAGCAGCAGTACTTC

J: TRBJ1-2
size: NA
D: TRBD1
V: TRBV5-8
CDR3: CASSPGTGEGYYGYTF
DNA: TGTGCCAGCAGTCCCGGGACAGGGGAGGGATACTATGGCTACACCTTC

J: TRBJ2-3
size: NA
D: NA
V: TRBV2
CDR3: CASGEWTRGTDTQYF
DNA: TGTGCCAGCGGGGAATGGACGCGGGGCACAGATACGCAGTATTTT

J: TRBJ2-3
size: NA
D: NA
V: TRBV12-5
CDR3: CASASDVGGKAQYF
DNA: TGTGCTAGTGCCTCTGATGTAGGCGGAAAAGCGCAGTATTTT

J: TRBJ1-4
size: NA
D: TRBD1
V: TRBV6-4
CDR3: CASSDPTGLLFF
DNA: TGTGCCAGCAGTGACCCGACAGGGCTCCTGTTTTTT

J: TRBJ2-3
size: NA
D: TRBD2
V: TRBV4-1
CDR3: CASSRASGSWSDTQYF
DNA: TGCGCCAGCAGCCGAGCTAGCGGGAGTTGGTCAGATACGCAGTATTTT

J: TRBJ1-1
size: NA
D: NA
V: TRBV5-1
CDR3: CASSSASGNTEAFF
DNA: TGCGCCAGCAGCTCCGCTTCAGGGAACACTGAAGCTTTCTTT

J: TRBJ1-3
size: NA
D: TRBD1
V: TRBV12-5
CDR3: CASGLVLDRGLAGNTIYF
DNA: TGTGCTAGTGGTTTGGTCCTGGACAGGGGCCTAGCTGGAAACACCATATATTTT

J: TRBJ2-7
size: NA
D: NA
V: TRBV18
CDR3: CASSFTAGDEQYF
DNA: TGTGCCAGCTCCTTCACGGCTGGGGACGAGCAGTACTTC

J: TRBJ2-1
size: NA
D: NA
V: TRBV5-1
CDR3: CASSLSGIGYNEQFF
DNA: TGCGCCAGCAGCTTGTCGGGGATCGGCTACAATGAGCAGTTCTTC

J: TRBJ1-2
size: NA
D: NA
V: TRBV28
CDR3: CASSLRINYGYTF
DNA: TGTGCCAGCAGTTTACGGATCAACTATGGCTACACCTTC

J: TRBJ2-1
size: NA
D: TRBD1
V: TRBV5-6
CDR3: CASSAIGTGTYNEQFF
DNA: TGTGCCAGCAGCGCAATCGGGACAGGTACCTACAATGAGCAGTTCTTC

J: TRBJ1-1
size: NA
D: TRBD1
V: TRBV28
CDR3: CASRQKTGLDTEAFF
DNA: TGTGCCAGCAGACAAAAGACAGGGTTGGACACTGAAGCTTTCTTT

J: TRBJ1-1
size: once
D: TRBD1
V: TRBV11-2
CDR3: CASSIWDSQNTEAFF
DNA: TGTGCCAGCAGCATATGGGACAGCCAGAACACTGAAGCTTTCTTT

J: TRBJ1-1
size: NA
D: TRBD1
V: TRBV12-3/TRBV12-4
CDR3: CASNRQGRTEAFF
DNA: TGTGCCAGCAACAGACAGGGTCGCACTGAAGCTTTCTTT

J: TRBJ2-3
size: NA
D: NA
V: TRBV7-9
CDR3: CASSLGSTDTQYF
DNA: TGTGCCAGCAGCTTAGGATCGACAGATACGCAGTATTTT

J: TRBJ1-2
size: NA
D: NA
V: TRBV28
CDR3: CASSYQHGYTF
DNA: TGTGCCAGCAGTTATCAGCATGGCTACACCTTC